These 26 T cell receptor beta chains share one sample of origin, sequenced in a study of pediatric ulcerative colitis. Sequencing was performed with immunoSEQ multiplex PCR; in TCRdb, only in-frame clones are kept and a portion is missing. Counted here are tens of thousands of clones, 60% to 75% occurring once; the ten biggest clones make up around 0.7%. During colonoscopy, one to two rectal pinch biopsies were collected. The sample comprised gut tissue. These receptors all come from a boy under 18 with moderate ulcerative colitis.

The CDR3 DNA reads as TGTGCCTGGAGTATTGGCTACTCCTACGAGCAGTACTTC. Protein sequence: CAWSIGYSYEQYF. The chain links TRBV30 to TRBJ2-7, with D uncertain. The CDR3 is 13 amino acids. V was shortened by 2 bases and J by 0 bases, with 8 bases between the two germline ends. Germline CDR1 and CDR2: GTSNPN and SVGIG (reference sequence).

The chain joins TRBV10-2 to TRBJ1-5; D is unresolved. CDR3 length equals 13 residues. Germline V gives CDR1 WSHSY, CDR2 SAAADI. Trimming stripped 3 bases from V and 4 bases from J, with 7 bases between. The CDR3 loop is CASSEMVNQPQHF. The CDR3 DNA reads TGCGCCAGCAGTGAAATGGTAAATCAGCCCCAGCATTTT.

This clone is a singleton in its sample. This chain joins TRBV7-9 and TRBJ2-3; a possible D gene is TRBD1 (5 bases). In germline, CDR1 is SEHNR, CDR2 FQNEAQ (reference sequence). The CDR3 is 14 residues long. Trimming shortened V by 5 bases and J by 0 bases, and 9 bases separated the two germline ends. The DNA for the CDR3 is TGTGCCAGCAGCAAGACAGTTAGCACAGATACGCAGTATTTT. Its translation is CASSKTVSTDTQYF.

This sequence joins TRBV2 and TRBJ2-2; TRBD1 aligns across 7 bases. CDR1 is SNHLY, CDR2 FYNNEI, per germline. Losses at the gene ends were 4 bases for V and 5 bases for J; bases not matched to a gene: 4. The CDR3 consists of 14 residues. Here the CDR3 reads CASSVNRGTGELFF. The CDR3 coding sequence is TGTGCCAGCAGTGTAAACAGGGGTACCGGGGAGCTGTTTTTT.

This sequence joins TRBV5-1 and TRBJ2-3, with TRBD2 as a possible D gene (5 bases). The CDR3 is 15 residues long. The V and J ends lost 3 bases and 4 bases respectively, with 15 bases between them. Germline lookup yields CDR1 SGHRS and CDR2 YFSETQ. The CDR3 loop reads CASSSRTAGADTQYF. The CDR3 nucleotides read TGCGCCAGCAGCTCCCGGACTGCAGGAGCAGATACGCAGTATTTT.

This clone was seen a few times. The gene calls are TRBV5-4 and TRBJ1-2, with D possibly being TRBD1 (6 bases). This CDR3 spans 15 amino acids. Trimming shortened V by 1 base and J by 0 bases, and 10 bases separated the two germline ends. The germline gives CDR1 SGHNT, CDR2 YYREEE (reference sequence). CDR3 region: CASSLQGMANYGYTF. The DNA of the CDR3 is TGTGCCAGCAGCTTGCAGGGGATGGCTAACTATGGCTACACCTTC.

V is TRBV5-1 and J is TRBJ2-7; 13 bases agree with TRBD2. Germline-derived CDR1 and CDR2 are SGHRS and YFSETQ. The CDR3 totals 14 residues. The V and J ends lost 4 bases and 5 bases, in that order; junction bases with no gene match: 3. For the CDR3, the DNA is TGCGCCAGCAGCAGCGGACTAGCGGGAGACGAGCAGTACTTC. Translating gives CASSSGLAGDEQYF.

This rearrangement joins TRBV7-2 to TRBJ2-5; 10 bases line up with TRBD2. The CDR3 loop spans 16 amino acids. Trimming at V came to 3 bases and at J to 3 bases, leaving 7 bases not matched to a gene. Germline V CDR1 and CDR2: SGHTA, FQGNSA. CDR3 nucleotides: TGTGCCAGCAGCTTCGTAGCGGGGGGCAGAAAAGAGACCCAGTACTTC. Translating it yields CASSFVAGGRKETQYF.

The chain employs TRBV11-1 and TRBJ2-1; D is perhaps TRBD1 or TRBD2 (5 bases each). The germline V gene has CDR1 SGHAT and CDR2 FQDESV (reference sequence). Trimming took 3 bases from V and 0 from J, leaving 12 bases between them. This CDR3 contains 16 residues. DNA for the CDR3: TGTGCCAGCAGCTTCGGGGCCCTCAGCTCCTACAATGAGCAGTTCTTC. This encodes CASSFGALSSYNEQFF.

This clone has only a few counts. This chain links TRBV10-2 with TRBJ1-2; D is undetermined. There are 11 residues in the CDR3. The V and J ends lost 2 bases and 4 bases respectively, with 2 bases between them. Germline lookup yields CDR1 WSHSY and CDR2 SAAADI. Here the CDR3 reads CASSESYGYTF. CDR3 coding DNA: TGCGCCAGCAGTGAGAGCTATGGCTACACCTTC.

This chain connects TRBV27 to TRBJ2-2; D is uncertain. This CDR3 is 20 amino acids long. Germline-derived CDR1 and CDR2 are MNHEY and SMNVEV (reference sequence). V lost 4 bases, J lost 2 bases, and 26 bases lay in between. CDR3 sequence (DNA): TGTGCCAGCAGTTCCGTTCTCCTCCTTATGACTTGGCCTAACACCGGGGAGCTGTTTTTT. As protein: CASSSVLLLMTWPNTGELFF.

J is TRBJ1-3 and V is TRBV7-9, with 8 nucleotides matching TRBD1. Germline V CDR1 and CDR2: SEHNR, FQNEAQ (reference sequence). This CDR3 has 17 amino acids. Trimming cost V 1 base and J 1 base; bases outside gene matches: 6. CDR3 coding DNA: TGTGCCAGCAGCTTAGGGAGGACAGGGTTGTCTGGAAACACCATATATTTT. Its translation is CASSLGRTGLSGNTIYF.

The chain combines TRBV5-1 with TRBJ1-3; maybe TRBD1 (6 bases). This CDR3 has 15 amino acids. The V gene lost 0 bases and the J gene lost 4 bases, with 11 bases spanning the gap. Germline CDR1 reads SGHRS; CDR2 reads YFSETQ. In DNA form, the CDR3 reads TGCGCCAGCAGCTTGGGGCAGGGGATCGGAAACACCATATATTTT. This codes for CASSLGQGIGNTIYF.

This clone was counted only a few times. The rearrangement links TRBV19 to TRBJ2-4; 7 bases are shared with TRBD2. CDR3 length equals 14 residues. CDR1 and CDR2 from the germline V gene are LNHDA and SQIVND (reference sequence). The trim removed 3 bases at V and 10 bases at J, leaving 9 bases unmatched. The CDR3 protein is CASSIPGLAEIQYF. CDR3 nucleotides: TGTGCCAGTAGTATCCCGGGCCTAGCGGAGATTCAGTACTTC.

With respect to this clone: At one end, the junction sequence differs from germline, possibly due to a read error. The rearrangement links TRBV10-3 to TRBJ2-1; TRBD1 aligns across 7 bases. The germline V gene has CDR1 ENHRY and CDR2 SYGVKD. The CDR3 sequence is 13 residues long. The CDR3 sequence is CAISEYQGTVGVF. The CDR3 bases are TGTGCCATCAGCGAGTATCAGGGGACAGTAGGGGTCTTC.

This chain joins TRBV11-2 and TRBJ2-1, with D unresolved. Germline CDR1 and CDR2: SGHAT and FQNNGV. CDR3 size: 14 residues. Trimming cost V 5 bases and J 1 base, with 9 bases left between them. The CDR3 DNA sequence: TGTGCCAGCAGCACCTCGTCTTCCTACAATGAGCAGTTCTTC. It translates to CASSTSSSYNEQFF.

CDR3 region: CASSYPTGELFF. CDR3 bases: TGTGCCAGCAGTTACCCGACCGGGGAGCTGTTTTTT. V and J are TRBV6-6 and TRBJ2-2, with D unclear. Trimming cost V 2 bases and J 5 bases, with 3 bases left between them. CDR3 length equals 12 residues. Germline CDR1 and CDR2: MNHNY and SVGAGI (reference sequence).

The chain joins TRBV7-9 to TRBJ2-5; TRBD2 matches 7 bases. V lost 8 bases to trimming and J lost 1 base; unmatched junction nucleotides: 10. The germline CDR1 and CDR2 sequences are SEHNR and FQNEAQ (reference sequence). This CDR3 comprises 15 residues. The CDR3 sequence is CASSRDYTIQETQYF. In DNA, the CDR3 is TGTGCCAGCTCCCGGGACTACACTATCCAAGAGACCCAGTACTTC.

The chain has TRBV28 and TRBJ2-1; D uncertain. Trimming took off 6 bases at V and 4 bases at J, with 7 bases between the two ends. CDR1 and CDR2 (germline): MDHEN, SYDVKM. The CDR3 runs to 12 residues. The CDR3 spells CASSRAYNEQFF. The CDR3 DNA sequence: TGTGCCAGCAGCCGAGCTTACAATGAGCAGTTCTTC.

DNA of the CDR3: TGTGCCAGCTCACCCCAGGGGGACAACACTGAAGCTTTCTTT. Amino acids: CASSPQGDNTEAFF. The rearrangement uses TRBV18 and TRBJ1-1; 7 bases agree with TRBD1. The CDR3 extends over 14 amino acids. J lost 2 bases, V lost 3 bases, and 3 bases had no gene match. CDR1 is KGHSH, CDR2 LQKENI, per germline.

V usage is TRBV5-4 and J usage is TRBJ1-1, with 8 bases that match TRBD1. The CDR3 extends over 14 amino acids. V was clipped by 2 bases and J by 5 bases; unmatched bases: 5. Germline values: CDR1 SGHNT, CDR2 YYREEE (reference sequence). The CDR3 DNA reads TGTGCCAGCAGCTTCGGCAGGGGGCTTACTGAAGCTTTCTTT. This gives the protein CASSFGRGLTEAFF.

The CDR3 loop reads CASSQDLGGLIADTQYF. CDR3 coding DNA: TGTGCCAGCAGCCAAGATCTAGGGGGTTTGATCGCAGATACGCAGTATTTT. The chain links TRBV14 to TRBJ2-3, with a tentative D call TRBD1 (6 bases). V was trimmed by 0 bases and J by 4 bases, leaving 17 bases between them. Germline V gives CDR1 SGHDN, CDR2 FVKESK. This CDR3 has 17 amino acids.

This clone was seen once. The chain links TRBV30 to TRBJ1-1; 7 nucleotides line up with TRBD1. The length of the CDR3 is 13 residues. Germline trimming cut 2 bases from V and 5 bases from J; bases unmatched to any gene: 5. Per germline, CDR1 GTSNPN and CDR2 SVGIG (reference sequence). The CDR3 sequence is CAWSQGQSTEAFF. CDR3 nucleotide sequence: TGTGCCTGGAGTCAGGGACAGTCGACTGAAGCTTTCTTT.

V usage is TRBV5-6 and J usage is TRBJ1-2; D is perhaps TRBD1 (6 bases). Germline assignment: CDR1 SGHDT and CDR2 YYEEEE. This CDR3 has 11 amino acids. V dropped 5 bases and J dropped 8 bases, with 10 bases sitting between them. In DNA, the CDR3 is TGTGCCAGCAGTTCAGGGGCAGGCTACACCTTC. Amino acids: CASSSGAGYTF. Drawing the rest from reference TRBV5-6 and TRBJ1-2, the complete variable domain is DAGVTQSPTHLIKTRGQQVTLRCSPKSGHDTVSWYQQALGQGPQFIFQYYEEEERQRGNFPDRFSGHQFPNYSSELNVNALLLGDSALYLCASSSGAGYTFGSGTRLTVV.

Note on this clone: This same CDR3 is encoded by further DNA sequences in the sample. The chain is built from TRBV7-2 and TRBJ2-3; D is unresolved. The V and J ends lost 1 base and 1 base respectively, with 3 bases between them. Germline-derived CDR1 and CDR2 are SGHTA and FQGNSA. CDR3 length: 13 residues. The CDR3 sequence: CASSLDGTDTQYF. DNA for the CDR3: TGTGCCAGCAGCTTAGACGGCACAGATACGCAGTATTTT.

This clone was seen a handful of times. The chain's CDR3 is CASSGVSVNSPLHF. DNA of the CDR3: TGTGCCAGCAGTGGAGTTTCAGTGAATTCACCCCTCCACTTT. The chain carries TRBV6-1 and TRBJ1-6; the D is unclear. The CDR3 has 14 residues. V gave up 4 bases and J gave up 7 bases, with 11 bases separating them. The germline CDR1 and CDR2 sequences are MNHNS and SASEGT.